The 18 T cell receptor beta chains presented below share a single source sample, sequenced in a study of blood T cell repertoires in COVID-19. Sequenced by immunoSEQ multiplex PCR; TCRdb stores in-frame clones only, minus some. The repertoire has around 250,000 clones, about 90% of them found once; the top ten carry over 3.5%. The specimen was PBMCs or T cells enriched from blood (not recorded which). These receptor sequences come from a woman aged 25-40 years with acute COVID-19.

Comment on this clone: One junction end disagrees with the germline gene, perhaps due to a read error. The V call is TRBV7-7, the J call TRBJ2-1; the match to TRBD1 covers 7 bases. The CDR3 consists of 15 residues. The germline V gene has CDR1 SSHAT and CDR2 FNYEAQ (reference sequence). DNA for the CDR3: TGTGCTAGCAGTTCAGGGGACAGTAGGGTCGATGAGCAGTTCTTC. Translation gives CASSSGDSRVDEQFF.

This chain connects TRBV6-2 or TRBV6-3 to TRBJ2-7, with D possibly being TRBD2 (6 bases). The germline V gene encodes CDR1 MNHEY and CDR2 SVGEGT. Trimming took 4 bases from V and 1 from J, leaving 11 bases between them. This CDR3 spans 14 amino acids. The chain's CDR3 is CASSSGESSYEQYF. CDR3 bases: TGTGCCAGCAGTTCGGGAGAATCGTCCTACGAGCAGTACTTC.

On this clone itself: This same CDR3 is encoded by further DNA sequences in the sample. The V call is TRBV3-1 (or the pseudogene TRBV3-2), the J call TRBJ1-1; D remains ambiguous. The V and J ends lost 4 bases and 1 base respectively, with 10 bases between them. Germline V CDR1 and CDR2: LGHDT, YNNKEL (reference sequence). The CDR3 runs 14 residues. In DNA form, the CDR3 reads TGTGCCAGCAGCCGAGGCCAAGAGAACACTGAAGCTTTCTTT. Translation: CASSRGQENTEAFF.

This rearrangement joins TRBV4-3 to TRBJ2-7, with TRBD1 matching 9 bases. Trimming at V came to 0 bases and at J to 2 bases, leaving 2 bases not matched to a gene. The CDR3 is 15 residues long. Germline V gene data show CDR1 as LGHNA and CDR2 as YSLEER. The DNA of the CDR3 is TGCGCCAGCAGCCAAGAGGGACAGGGAGCCTACGAGCAGTACTTC. Amino acid sequence: CASSQEGQGAYEQYF.

This chain uses TRBV10-3 with TRBJ2-3; D is unresolved. The CDR3 length is 15 residues. Trimming pared 4 bases from V and 0 bases from J, leaving 11 bases between. Germline loops: CDR1 ENHRY, CDR2 SYGVKD. CDR3 protein: CAISGPTSSTDTQYF. DNA for the CDR3: TGTGCCATCAGTGGCCCCACTTCTAGCACAGATACGCAGTATTTT.

The gene calls are TRBV2 and TRBJ2-2, with D possibly being TRBD2 (5 bases). CDR3 length: 14 residues. V gave up 6 bases and J gave up 6 bases, with 14 bases separating them. Looked up from germline, CDR1 is SNHLY and CDR2 is FYNNEI. CDR3: CASSGPWRSGELFF. The CDR3 DNA sequence: TGTGCCAGCAGCGGCCCTTGGAGGTCCGGGGAGCTGTTTTTT.

The J gene is TRBJ1-1, the V gene TRBV4-1; TRBD1 agrees at 8 bases. V trimming: 1 base; J trimming: 6 bases; junction bases outside the gene matches: 7. Germline loops: CDR1 MGHRA, CDR2 YSYEKL. The CDR3 has 15 residues. CDR3 amino acids: CASSQGRGRNAEAFF. As DNA, the CDR3 is TGCGCCAGCAGCCAAGGCAGGGGGCGAAACGCTGAAGCTTTCTTT.

The chain uses TRBV6-2 or TRBV6-3 and TRBJ2-6; D unresolved. The CDR3 is 15 amino acids. Germline assignment: CDR1 MNHEY and CDR2 SVGEGT. V lost 2 bases and J 0 bases, leaving 5 bases between the germline ends. CDR3 residues: CASSYVSSGANVLTF. The CDR3 region has the DNA TGTGCCAGCAGTTACGTCAGCTCTGGGGCCAACGTCCTGACTTTC.

CDR3 nucleotide sequence: TGTGCCAGCAGCTTAGCTAGCGGGAGGGCAGATACGCAGTATTTT. Encoded protein: CASSLASGRADTQYF. The V gene is TRBV7-6, the J gene TRBJ2-3; 11 bases agree with TRBD2. CDR1 and CDR2 from the germline V gene are SGHVS and FNYEAQ. The CDR3 loop spans 15 amino acids. V lost 0 bases, J lost 4 bases, and 0 bases stayed unmatched.

The rearrangement uses TRBV30 and TRBJ2-7; D perhaps matches TRBD2 (6 bases). Between the trimmed V and J ends, which lost 4 bases and 0 bases, there was a span of 7 bases. CDR3 length equals 12 residues. Germline V CDR1 and CDR2: GTSNPN, SVGIG (reference sequence). The CDR3: CAWTGDSYEQYF. CDR3 DNA: TGTGCCTGGACGGGAGACTCCTACGAGCAGTACTTC. Drawing the rest from reference TRBV30 and TRBJ2-7, the complete variable domain is SQTIHQWPATLVQPVGSPLSLECTVEGTSNPNLYWYRQAAGRGLQLLFYSVGIGQISSEVPQNLSASRPQDRQFILSSKKLLLSDSGFYLCAWTGDSYEQYFGPGTRLTVT.

As DNA, the CDR3 is TGTGCCAGCCGGACAGGGGTTACAGATACGCAGTATTTT. As protein: CASRTGVTDTQYF. The chain recombines TRBV19 with TRBJ2-3; 9 nucleotides match TRBD1. CDR3 size: 13 residues. V lost 9 bases and J lost 3; bases outside the gene matches: 4. CDR1 and CDR2 (germline): LNHDA, SQIVND (reference sequence).

The rearrangement uses TRBV18 and TRBJ1-2, with D possibly matching TRBD1 (5 bases). Trimming removed 4 bases at V and 3 bases at J, with 21 bases between. Per germline, CDR1 KGHSH and CDR2 LQKENI. This CDR3 spans 17 amino acids. The CDR3 region is CASSLQTDSGGDYGYTF. DNA for the CDR3: TGTGCCAGCTCACTACAAACGGACTCCGGGGGGGACTATGGCTACACCTTC. Complete variable domain (other parts from reference TRBV18 and TRBJ1-2): NAGVMQNPRHLVRRRGQEARLRCSPMKGHSHVYWYRQLPEEGLKFMVYLQKENIIDESGMPKERFSAEFPKEGPSILRIQQVVRGDSAAYFCASSLQTDSGGDYGYTFGSGTRLTVV.

The chain uses TRBV11-3 and TRBJ2-1, with 8 bases matching TRBD2. CDR3 size: 18 residues. The ends lost 0 bases at V and 4 bases at J; junction bases unmatched: 11. Germline assignment: CDR1 SGHNT and CDR2 YENEEA. The DNA of the CDR3 is TGTGCCAGCAGCTTAGAGGCTAGCGGGCCGCCCCCTTACAATGAGCAGTTCTTC. This codes for CASSLEASGPPPYNEQFF.

The rearrangement uses TRBV29-1 and TRBJ2-1; 10 nucleotides match TRBD2. CDR1 is SQVTM and CDR2 is ANQGSEA in the germline V gene. V gave up 3 bases and J gave up 8 bases; unmatched junction bases: 13. The CDR3 covers 16 residues. In nucleotides, the CDR3 is TGCAGCGTTGACTCGGGACTAGCGACGCGGACTGATGAGCAGTTCTTC. Translating gives CSVDSGLATRTDEQFF.

The CDR3 here is CASSRGLDNTNTGELFF. As DNA, the CDR3 is TGCGCCAGCAGCCGAGGACTAGACAATACGAACACCGGGGAGCTGTTTTTT. The chain links TRBV4-1 to TRBJ2-2, with 7 bases identical to TRBD2. The ends lost 4 bases at V and 0 bases at J; junction bases unmatched: 8. The germline CDR1 and CDR2 sequences are MGHRA and YSYEKL. The CDR3 loop spans 17 amino acids.

The CDR3 reads CASQTGRGNTEAFF. For the CDR3, the DNA is TGCGCCAGCCAGACAGGGCGGGGGAACACTGAAGCTTTCTTT. The gene calls are TRBV5-1 and TRBJ1-1, with 7 bases that match TRBD1. The CDR3 runs to 14 residues. Germline loops: CDR1 SGHRS, CDR2 YFSETQ. With 7 bases clipped from V and 1 base from J, the junction kept 7 bases outside the gene matches.

The V call is TRBV3-1 (or the pseudogene TRBV3-2), the J call TRBJ2-7; D possibly corresponds to TRBD1 (5 bases). Germline V gene sequence: CDR1 LGHDT, CDR2 YNNKEL (reference sequence). V lost 0 bases and J lost 4, with 10 bases in between. CDR3 size: 14 residues. DNA for the CDR3: TGTGCCAGCAGCCAAGACAGGGTATCTTACGAGCAGTACTTC. Translating gives CASSQDRVSYEQYF.

This chain connects TRBV28 to TRBJ2-3; D is perhaps TRBD1 (5 bases). The CDR3 totals 15 residues. CDR1 is MDHEN, CDR2 SYDVKM, per germline. Trimming removed 3 bases at V and 3 bases at J, with 13 bases between. The DNA for the CDR3 is TGTGCCAGCAGTTTGTTGGGCGCAGGGACAGATACGCAGTATTTT. It encodes CASSLLGAGTDTQYF.